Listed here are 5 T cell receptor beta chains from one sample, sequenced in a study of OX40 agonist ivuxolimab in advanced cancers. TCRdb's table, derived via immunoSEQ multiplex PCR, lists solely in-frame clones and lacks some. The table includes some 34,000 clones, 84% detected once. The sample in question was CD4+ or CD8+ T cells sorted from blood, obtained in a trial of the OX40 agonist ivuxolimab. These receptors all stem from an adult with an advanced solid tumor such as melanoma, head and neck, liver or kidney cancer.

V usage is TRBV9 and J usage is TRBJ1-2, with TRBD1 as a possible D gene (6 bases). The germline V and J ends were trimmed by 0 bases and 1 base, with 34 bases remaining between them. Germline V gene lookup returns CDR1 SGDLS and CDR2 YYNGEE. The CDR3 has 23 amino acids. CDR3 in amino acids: CASSVGSSGYGGAGADLNYGYTF. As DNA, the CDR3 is TGTGCCAGCAGCGTAGGGTCCTCGGGTTACGGAGGGGCAGGGGCTGATCTTAACTATGGCTACACCTTC.

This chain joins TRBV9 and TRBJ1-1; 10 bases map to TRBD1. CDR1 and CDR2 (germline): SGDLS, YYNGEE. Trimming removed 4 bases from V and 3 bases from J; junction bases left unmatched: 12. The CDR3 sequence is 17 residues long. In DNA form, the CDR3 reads TGTGCCAGCAGCCGATCCAAGCCCGGGACAGGGGACACTGAAGCTTTCTTT. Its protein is CASSRSKPGTGDTEAFF.

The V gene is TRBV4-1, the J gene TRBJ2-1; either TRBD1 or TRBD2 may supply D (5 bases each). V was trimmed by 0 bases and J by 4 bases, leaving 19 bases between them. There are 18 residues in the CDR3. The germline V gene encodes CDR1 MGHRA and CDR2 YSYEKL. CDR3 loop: CASSQDDYGTILYNEQFF. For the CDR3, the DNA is TGCGCCAGCAGCCAAGATGACTACGGGACCATCCTATACAATGAGCAGTTCTTC.

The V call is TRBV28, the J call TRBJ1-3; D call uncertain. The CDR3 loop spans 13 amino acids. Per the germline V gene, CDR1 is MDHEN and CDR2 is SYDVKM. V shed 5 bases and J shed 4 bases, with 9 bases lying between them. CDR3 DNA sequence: TGTGCCAGCAGTCCATCGACAGGAAACACCATATATTTT. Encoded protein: CASSPSTGNTIYF.

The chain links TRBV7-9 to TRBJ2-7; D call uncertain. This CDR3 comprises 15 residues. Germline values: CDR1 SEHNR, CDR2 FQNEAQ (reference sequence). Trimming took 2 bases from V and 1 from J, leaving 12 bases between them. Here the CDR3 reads CASSLSLDASYEQYF. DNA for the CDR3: TGTGCCAGCAGCTTATCTCTGGACGCGTCCTACGAGCAGTACTTC.